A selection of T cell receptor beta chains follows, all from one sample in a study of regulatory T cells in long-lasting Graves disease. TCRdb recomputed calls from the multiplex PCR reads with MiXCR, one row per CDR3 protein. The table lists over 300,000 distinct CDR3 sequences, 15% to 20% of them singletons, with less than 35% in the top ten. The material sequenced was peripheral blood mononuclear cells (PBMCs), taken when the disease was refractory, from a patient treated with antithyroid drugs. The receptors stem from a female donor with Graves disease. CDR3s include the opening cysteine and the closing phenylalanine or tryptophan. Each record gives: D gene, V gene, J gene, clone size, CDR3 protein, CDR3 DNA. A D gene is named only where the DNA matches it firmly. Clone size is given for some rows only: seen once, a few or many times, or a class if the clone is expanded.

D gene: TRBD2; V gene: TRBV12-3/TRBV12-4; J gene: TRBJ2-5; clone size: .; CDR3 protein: CASSPGGAETQYF; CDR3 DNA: TGTGCCAGCAGCCCCGGGGGGGCAGAGACCCAGTACTTC
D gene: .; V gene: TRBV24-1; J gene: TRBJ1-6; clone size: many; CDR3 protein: CATSDLLRTVVRNSPLHF; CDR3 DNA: TGTGCCACCAGTGATTTGCTGAGGACAGTGGTTCGTAATTCACCCCTCCACTTT
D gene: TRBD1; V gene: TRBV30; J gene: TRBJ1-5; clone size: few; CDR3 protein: CAWSGTFPGQGIFQPQHF; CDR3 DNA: TGTGCCTGGAGTGGGACCTTTCCGGGACAGGGGATTTTTCAGCCCCAGCATTTT
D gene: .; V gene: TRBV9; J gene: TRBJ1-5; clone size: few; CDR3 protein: CASSRRWRNSNQPQHF; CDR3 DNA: TGTGCCAGCAGCCGTAGATGGAGAAATAGCAATCAGCCCCAGCATTTT
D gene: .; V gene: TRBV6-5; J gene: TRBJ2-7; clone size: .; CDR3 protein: CASSYSAGTYEQYF; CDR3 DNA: TGTGCCAGCAGTTACTCGGCAGGTACCTACGAGCAGTACTTC
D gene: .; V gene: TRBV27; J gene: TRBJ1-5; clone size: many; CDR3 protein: CASSWGPGGGQPQHF; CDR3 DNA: TGTGCCAGCAGTTGGGGACCCGGGGGGGGTCAGCCCCAGCATTTT
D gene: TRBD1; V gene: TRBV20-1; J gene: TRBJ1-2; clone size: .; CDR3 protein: CGAYGQDPYGYTF; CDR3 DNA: TGCGGTGCTTACGGACAGGACCCCTATGGCTACACCTTC
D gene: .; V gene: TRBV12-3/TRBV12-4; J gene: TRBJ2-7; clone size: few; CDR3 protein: CASSLIRSRVRYEQYF; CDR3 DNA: TGTGCCAGCAGTCTCATCCGGTCCAGGGTGAGGTACGAGCAGTACTTC
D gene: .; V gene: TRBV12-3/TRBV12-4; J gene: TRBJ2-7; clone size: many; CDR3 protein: CASSFRSPYEQYF; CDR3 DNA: TGTGCCAGCAGTTTTCGTTCACCTTACGAGCAGTACTTC
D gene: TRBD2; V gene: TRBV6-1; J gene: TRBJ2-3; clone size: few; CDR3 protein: CASRMQTGTSGRGAQYF; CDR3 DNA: TGTGCCAGCAGGATGCAGACCGGGACTAGCGGAAGGGGAGCGCAGTATTTT
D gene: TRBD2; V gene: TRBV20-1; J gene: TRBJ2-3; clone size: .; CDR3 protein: CSAKTSGGTDTQYF; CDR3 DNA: TGCAGTGCAAAAACTAGCGGGGGCACAGATACGCAGTATTTT
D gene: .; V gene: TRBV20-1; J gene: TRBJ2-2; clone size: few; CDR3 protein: CSAENRDRGGGENTGELFF; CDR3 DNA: TGCAGTGCTGAAAACCGGGACCGCGGGGGCGGTGAGAACACCGGGGAGCTGTTTTTT
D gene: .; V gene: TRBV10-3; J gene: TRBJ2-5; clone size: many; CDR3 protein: CAISGTGTQETQYF; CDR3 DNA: TGTGCCATCAGTGGGACGGGGACGCAAGAGACCCAGTACTTC
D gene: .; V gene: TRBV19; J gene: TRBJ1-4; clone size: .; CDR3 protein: CASRPHTTNEKLFF; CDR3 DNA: TGTGCCAGTAGGCCACACACAACTAATGAAAAACTGTTTTTT
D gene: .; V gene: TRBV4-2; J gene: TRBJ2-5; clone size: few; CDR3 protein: CASSQDPRGLETQYF; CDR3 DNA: TGTGCCAGCAGCCAAGATCCCAGGGGCCTGGAGACCCAGTACTTC
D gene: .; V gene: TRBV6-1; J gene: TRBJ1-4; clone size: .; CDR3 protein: CASKPATGATNEKLFF; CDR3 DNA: TGTGCCAGCAAACCCGCCACCGGGGCAACTAATGAAAAACTGTTTTTT
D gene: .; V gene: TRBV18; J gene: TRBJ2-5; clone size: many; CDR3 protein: CASSPLTEETQYF; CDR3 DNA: TGTGCCAGCTCACCACTCACAGAAGAGACCCAGTACTTC
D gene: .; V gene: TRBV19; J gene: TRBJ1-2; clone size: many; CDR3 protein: CASAVGSNYGYTF; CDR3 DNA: TGTGCCAGCGCGGTGGGATCAAACTATGGCTACACCTTC
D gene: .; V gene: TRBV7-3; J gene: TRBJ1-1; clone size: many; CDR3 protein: CASSSTGTKNTEAFF; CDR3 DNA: TGTGCCAGCAGCTCCACAGGGACAAAAAACACTGAAGCTTTCTTT
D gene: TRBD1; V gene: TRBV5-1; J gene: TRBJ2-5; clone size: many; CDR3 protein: CASSPGQGIETQYF; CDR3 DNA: TGTGCCAGCAGCCCGGGACAGGGAATAGAGACCCAGTACTTC
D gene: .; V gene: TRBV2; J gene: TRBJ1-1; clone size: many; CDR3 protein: CASRWGWVVDTEAFF; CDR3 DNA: TGTGCCAGCAGATGGGGATGGGTCGTCGACACTGAAGCTTTCTTT
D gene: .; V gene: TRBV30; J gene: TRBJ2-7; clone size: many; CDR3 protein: CAWSGQLTYEQYF; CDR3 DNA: TGTGCCTGGTCGGGACAACTGACCTACGAGCAGTACTTC
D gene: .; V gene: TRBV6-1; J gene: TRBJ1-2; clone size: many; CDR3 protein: CASSEERHRSIYGYTF; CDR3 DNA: TGTGCCAGCAGTGAAGAAAGACACCGCTCAATCTATGGCTACACCTTC
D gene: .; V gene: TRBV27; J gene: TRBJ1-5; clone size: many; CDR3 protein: CASSPHREGIQPQHF; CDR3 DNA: TGTGCCAGCAGTCCCCATCGAGAGGGCATCCAGCCCCAGCATTTT
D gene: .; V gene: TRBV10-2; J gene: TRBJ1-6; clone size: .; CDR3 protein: CASQGQGGSPLHF; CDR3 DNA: TGCGCCAGCCAGGGGCAGGGAGGGTCACCCCTCCACTTT
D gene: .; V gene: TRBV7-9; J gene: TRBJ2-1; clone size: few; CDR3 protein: CASTSGGGNSEQFF; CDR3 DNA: TGTGCCAGCACCTCCGGTGGTGGTAATAGTGAGCAGTTCTTC
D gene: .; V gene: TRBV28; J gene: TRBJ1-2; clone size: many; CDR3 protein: CASSIDAGTDYGYTF; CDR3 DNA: TGTGCCAGCAGTATTGATGCCGGGACTGACTATGGCTACACCTTC
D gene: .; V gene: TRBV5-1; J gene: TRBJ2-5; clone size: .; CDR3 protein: CASSYRPEETQYF; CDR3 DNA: TGCGCCAGCAGCTACAGACCCGAAGAGACCCAGTACTTC
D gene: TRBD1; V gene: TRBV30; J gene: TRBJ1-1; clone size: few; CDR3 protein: CAWDRGPPEVNTEAFF; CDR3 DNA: TGTGCCTGGGACAGGGGCCCCCCGGAGGTGAACACTGAAGCTTTCTTT
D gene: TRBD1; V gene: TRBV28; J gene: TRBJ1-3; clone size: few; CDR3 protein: CASSSVDRVGTIYF; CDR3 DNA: TGTGCCAGCAGTTCCGTTGACAGGGTCGGCACCATATATTTT
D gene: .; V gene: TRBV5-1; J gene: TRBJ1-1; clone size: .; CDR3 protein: CASPKMDTEAFF; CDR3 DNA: TGCGCCAGCCCAAAGATGGACACTGAAGCTTTCTTT
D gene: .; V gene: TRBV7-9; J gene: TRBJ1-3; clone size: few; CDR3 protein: CASSFPAGARGNTIYF; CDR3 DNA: TGTGCCAGCAGTTTTCCCGCAGGGGCCCGTGGAAACACCATATATTTT
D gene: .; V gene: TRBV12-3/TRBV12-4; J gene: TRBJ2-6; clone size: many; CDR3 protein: CASSFGSGANVLTF; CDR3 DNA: TGTGCCAGCAGCTTTGGATCGGGGGCCAACGTCCTGACTTTC
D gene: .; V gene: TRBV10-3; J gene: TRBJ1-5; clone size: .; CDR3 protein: CAISGTGAGQPQHF; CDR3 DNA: TGTGCCATCAGTGGAACGGGGGCAGGGCAGCCCCAGCATTTT
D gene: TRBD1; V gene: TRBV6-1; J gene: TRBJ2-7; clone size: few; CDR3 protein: CASSERGQAYEQYF; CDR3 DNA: TGTGCCAGCAGTGAACGAGGACAGGCCTACGAGCAGTACTTC
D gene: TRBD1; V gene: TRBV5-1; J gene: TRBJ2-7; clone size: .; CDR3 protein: CASSFPQGGQEYEQYF; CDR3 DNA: TGCGCCAGCAGCTTCCCTCAGGGGGGACAGGAGTACGAGCAGTACTTC
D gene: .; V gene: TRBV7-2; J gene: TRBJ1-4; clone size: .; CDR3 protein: CASSLGGGEDEKLLF; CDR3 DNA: TGTGCCAGCAGCTTAGGTGGAGGGGAGGATGAAAAACTGCTTTTT
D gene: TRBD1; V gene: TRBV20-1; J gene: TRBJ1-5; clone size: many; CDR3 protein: CSAPGTGNQPQHF; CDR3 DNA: TGCAGTGCTCCCGGGACAGGGAATCAGCCCCAGCATTTT
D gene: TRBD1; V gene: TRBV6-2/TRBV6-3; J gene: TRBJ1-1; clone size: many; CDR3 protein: CASRPSGGTEAFF; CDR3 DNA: TGTGCCAGCAGACCCTCAGGGGGCACTGAAGCTTTCTTT
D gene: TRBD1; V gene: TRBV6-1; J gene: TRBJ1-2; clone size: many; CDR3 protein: CASRPPQGFNYGYTF; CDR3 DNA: TGTGCCAGCCGACCGCCACAGGGGTTTAACTATGGCTACACCTTC
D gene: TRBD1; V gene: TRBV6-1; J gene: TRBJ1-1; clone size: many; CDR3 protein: CASTSEQGGTEAFF; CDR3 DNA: TGTGCCAGTACCTCGGAGCAGGGGGGTACTGAAGCTTTCTTT
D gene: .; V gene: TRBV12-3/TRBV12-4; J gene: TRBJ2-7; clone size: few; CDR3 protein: CASSRATSYEQYF; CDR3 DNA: TGTGCCAGCAGTCGGGCGACCTCCTACGAGCAGTACTTC
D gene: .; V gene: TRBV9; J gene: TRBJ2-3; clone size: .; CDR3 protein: CASSVGITDTQYF; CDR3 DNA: TGTGCCAGCAGCGTAGGAATCACAGATACGCAGTATTTT
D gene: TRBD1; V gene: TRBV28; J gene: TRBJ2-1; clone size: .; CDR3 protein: CASSYDQGAYEQFF; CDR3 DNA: TGTGCCAGCAGTTACGACCAGGGGGCCTATGAGCAGTTCTTC
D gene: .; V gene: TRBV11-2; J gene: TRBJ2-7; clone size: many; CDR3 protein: CASSQIDSHRGQYF; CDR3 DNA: TGTGCCAGCAGCCAAATAGACAGTCACCGCGGGCAGTACTTC
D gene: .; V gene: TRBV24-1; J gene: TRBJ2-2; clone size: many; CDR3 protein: CATRENTGELFF; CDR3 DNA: TGTGCCACCAGAGAGAACACCGGGGAGCTGTTTTTT
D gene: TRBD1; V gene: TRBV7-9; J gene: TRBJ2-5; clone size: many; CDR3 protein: CASSPEGAGLYQETQYF; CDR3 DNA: TGTGCCAGCAGCCCAGAGGGGGCAGGCCTCTACCAAGAGACCCAGTACTTC
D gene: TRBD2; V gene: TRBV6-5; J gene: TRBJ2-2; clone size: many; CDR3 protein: CASSYPPRGANTGELFF; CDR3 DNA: TGTGCCAGCAGTTACCCCCCCCGGGGGGCGAACACCGGGGAGCTGTTTTTT
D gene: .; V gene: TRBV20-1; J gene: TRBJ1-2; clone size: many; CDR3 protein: CSARVPGQPNYGYTF; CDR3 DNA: TGCAGTGCTAGAGTACCGGGACAACCTAACTATGGCTACACCTTC
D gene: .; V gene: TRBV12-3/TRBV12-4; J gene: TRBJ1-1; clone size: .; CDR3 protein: CATRQGMGTEAFF; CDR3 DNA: TGTGCCACGAGGCAGGGGATGGGCACTGAAGCTTTCTTT
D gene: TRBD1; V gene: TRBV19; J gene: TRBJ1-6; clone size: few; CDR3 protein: CASSIGQGAISPLHF; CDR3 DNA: TGTGCCAGTAGTATTGGGCAGGGGGCAATTTCACCCCTCCACTTT
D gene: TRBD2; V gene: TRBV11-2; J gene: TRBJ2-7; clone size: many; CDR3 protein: CASSLPGTSGPEQYF; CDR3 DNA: TGTGCCAGCAGCTTGCCAGGGACTAGCGGGCCCGAGCAGTACTTC